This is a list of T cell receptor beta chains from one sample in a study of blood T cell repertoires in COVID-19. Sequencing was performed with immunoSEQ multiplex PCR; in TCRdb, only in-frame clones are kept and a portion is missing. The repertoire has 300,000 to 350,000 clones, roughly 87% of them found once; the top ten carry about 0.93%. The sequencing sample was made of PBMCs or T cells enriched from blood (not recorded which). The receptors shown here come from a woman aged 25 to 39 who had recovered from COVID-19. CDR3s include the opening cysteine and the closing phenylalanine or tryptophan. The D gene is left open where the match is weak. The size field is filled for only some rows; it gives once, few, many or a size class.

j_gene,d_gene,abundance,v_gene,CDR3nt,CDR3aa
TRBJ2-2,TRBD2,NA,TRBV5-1,TGCGCCAGCAGCCAGACTAGCGGGGGCCCCGGGGAGCTGTTTTTT,CASSQTSGGPGELFF
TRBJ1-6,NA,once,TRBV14,TGTGCCAGCAGCCCCCGGGGGGGCGTGCGGTCACCCCTCCACTTT,CASSPRGGVRSPLHF
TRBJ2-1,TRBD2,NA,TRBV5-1,TGCGCCAGCAGCTTGGCTAGGGCGGGAGATGAGCAGTTCTTC,CASSLARAGDEQFF
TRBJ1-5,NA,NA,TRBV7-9,TGTGCCAGCAGCTCGGACAGCTACAATCAGCCCCAGCATTTT,CASSSDSYNQPQHF
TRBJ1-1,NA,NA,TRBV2,TGTGCCAGCAGTAAAACAGGGAAGTCAACTGAAGCTTTCTTT,CASSKTGKSTEAFF
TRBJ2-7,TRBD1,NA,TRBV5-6,TGTGCCAGCAGCTTAAGGGACAGCTACGAGCAGTACTTC,CASSLRDSYEQYF
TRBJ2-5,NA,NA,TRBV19,TGTGCCAGTAGAGCGGACAGAACGGAGACCCAGTACTTC,CASRADRTETQYF
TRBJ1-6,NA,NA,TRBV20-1,TGCAGTGCTAGTTGGGGGGGCTCGAGTGGTTCACCCCTCCACTTT,CSASWGGSSGSPLHF
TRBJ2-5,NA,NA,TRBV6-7,TGTGCCAGCAGTTACTCGAAGGGGGGGGAGACCCAGTACTTC,CASSYSKGGETQYF
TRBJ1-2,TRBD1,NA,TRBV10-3,TGTGCCATCAGTGAGTCCCCGGGACAGGGGATGGGCTATGGCTACACCTTC,CAISESPGQGMGYGYTF
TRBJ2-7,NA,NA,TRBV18,TGTGCCAGCTCACCCCTTAACGAGAGGGCTGGGGCCCGGGGGTACGAGCAGTACTTC,CASSPLNERAGARGYEQYF
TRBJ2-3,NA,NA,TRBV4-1,TGCGCCAGCAGCCAAGTCCTTTGGGGGGGCACAGATACGCAGTATTTT,CASSQVLWGGTDTQYF
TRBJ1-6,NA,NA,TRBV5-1,TGCGCCAGCAGCTTGGCTAATCAGGGTTATTCACCCCTCCACTTT,CASSLANQGYSPLHF
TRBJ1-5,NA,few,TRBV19,TGTGCCAGTACGGGGGGGCGAGGTCAGCCCCAGCATTTT,CASTGGRGQPQHF